These T cell receptor beta chains were read from a single sample in a study of T cells in Graves' hyperthyroidism and ophthalmopathy. TCRdb used MiXCR to reprocess the multiplex PCR reads, holding one entry per CDR3 protein. Of 550,000 to 850,000 distinct CDR3 sequences listed, over 15% were seen once; the top ten hold around 15%. The specimen sequenced was blood. The receptors stem from a woman aged 45-65 years with Graves' hyperthyroidism that later progressed to Graves' ophthalmopathy. CDR3s include the opening cysteine and the closing phenylalanine or tryptophan. Fields, in order: V gene, clone size, J gene, D gene, CDR3 protein, CDR3 DNA. A D gene is named only where the DNA matches it firmly. Only some rows state a clone size, as once, few, many or a class for expanded clones.

v_call: TRBV5-1
clone_size: many
j_call: TRBJ2-1
d_call: NA
cdr3_aa: CASSLAQGSSYNEQFF
cdr3_nt: TGCGCCAGCAGCTTGGCCCAGGGGAGCTCCTACAATGAGCAGTTCTTC

v_call: TRBV7-9
clone_size: many
j_call: TRBJ1-2
d_call: NA
cdr3_aa: CASTLSGVLNYGYTF
cdr3_nt: TGTGCCAGCACCCTTTCAGGCGTATTAAACTATGGCTACACCTTC

v_call: TRBV7-2
clone_size: NA
j_call: TRBJ1-3
d_call: NA
cdr3_aa: CASSFMGAGNTIYF
cdr3_nt: TGTGCCAGCAGCTTTATGGGGGCCGGAAACACCATATATTTT

v_call: TRBV20-1
clone_size: NA
j_call: TRBJ1-2
d_call: NA
cdr3_aa: CSARVTANYGYTF
cdr3_nt: TGCAGTGCTAGGGTGACAGCTAACTATGGCTACACCTTC

v_call: TRBV7-8
clone_size: many
j_call: TRBJ1-1
d_call: NA
cdr3_aa: CASSSLTVYTEAFF
cdr3_nt: TGTGCCAGCAGCTCACTGACAGTTTACACTGAAGCTTTCTTT

v_call: TRBV14
clone_size: NA
j_call: TRBJ1-1
d_call: NA
cdr3_aa: CASSQDNRGPGNTEAFF
cdr3_nt: TGTGCCAGCAGCCAAGATAATAGAGGCCCGGGGAACACTGAAGCTTTCTTT

v_call: TRBV7-9
clone_size: NA
j_call: TRBJ1-3
d_call: NA
cdr3_aa: CASSFLGTTSGNTIYF
cdr3_nt: TGTGCCAGCAGCTTTTTAGGGACAACTTCTGGAAACACCATATATTTT

v_call: TRBV19
clone_size: few
j_call: TRBJ2-3
d_call: TRBD2
cdr3_aa: CASSIVQRGVADTQYF
cdr3_nt: TGTGCCAGTAGTATTGTCCAGCGGGGGGTTGCAGATACGCAGTATTTT

v_call: TRBV30
clone_size: many
j_call: TRBJ2-1
d_call: TRBD2
cdr3_aa: CAWSGTSGGYNEQFF
cdr3_nt: TGTGCCTGGAGTGGGACTAGCGGGGGCTACAATGAGCAGTTCTTC

v_call: TRBV20-1
clone_size: few
j_call: TRBJ2-3
d_call: NA
cdr3_aa: CSARGLAPGGTDTQYF
cdr3_nt: TGCAGTGCTAGAGGTTTAGCGCCAGGGGGCACAGATACGCAGTATTTT

v_call: TRBV12-3/TRBV12-4
clone_size: once
j_call: TRBJ2-5
d_call: NA
cdr3_aa: CASSLSVGRRETQYF
cdr3_nt: TGTGCCAGCAGTTTATCCGTGGGGCGCCGGGAGACCCAGTACTTC

v_call: TRBV12-3/TRBV12-4
clone_size: many
j_call: TRBJ2-1
d_call: NA
cdr3_aa: CASSFPVLEQFF
cdr3_nt: TGTGCCAGCAGTTTCCCTGTTCTGGAGCAGTTCTTC

v_call: TRBV30
clone_size: few
j_call: TRBJ2-7
d_call: NA
cdr3_aa: CAWSVVAASYEQYF
cdr3_nt: TGTGCCTGGAGTGTCGTAGCCGCCTCCTACGAGCAGTACTTC

v_call: TRBV5-1
clone_size: few
j_call: TRBJ1-2
d_call: NA
cdr3_aa: CASSLADGGAKGYTF
cdr3_nt: TGCGCCAGCAGCTTGGCGGACGGGGGAGCAAAAGGCTACACCTTC

v_call: TRBV7-9
clone_size: many
j_call: TRBJ2-1
d_call: TRBD2
cdr3_aa: CASSSNVGLAGGPYNEQFF
cdr3_nt: TGTGCCAGCAGCTCGAACGTCGGACTAGCGGGGGGACCCTACAATGAGCAGTTCTTC

v_call: TRBV20-1
clone_size: NA
j_call: TRBJ1-6
d_call: NA
cdr3_aa: CSAREQEHSPLHF
cdr3_nt: TGCAGTGCTAGGGAACAGGAACATTCACCCCTCCACTTT

v_call: TRBV9
clone_size: NA
j_call: TRBJ2-7
d_call: NA
cdr3_aa: CASSVQDGPYEQYF
cdr3_nt: TGTGCCAGCAGCGTCCAAGACGGACCCTACGAGCAGTACTTC

v_call: TRBV2
clone_size: many
j_call: TRBJ2-5
d_call: NA
cdr3_aa: CASSDYRDTQETQYF
cdr3_nt: TGTGCCAGCAGTGATTACCGGGACACCCAAGAGACCCAGTACTTC

v_call: TRBV20-1
clone_size: few
j_call: TRBJ2-5
d_call: NA
cdr3_aa: CSARVGAAYPETQYF
cdr3_nt: TGCAGTGCTAGAGTGGGGGCCGCTTATCCGGAGACCCAGTACTTC

v_call: TRBV6-4
clone_size: once
j_call: TRBJ1-2
d_call: TRBD1
cdr3_aa: CASSVAGGDGYTF
cdr3_nt: TGTGCCAGCAGTGTGGCAGGGGGAGATGGCTACACCTTC

v_call: TRBV20-1
clone_size: NA
j_call: TRBJ1-2
d_call: TRBD1
cdr3_aa: CSARDQTGAGYGYIF
cdr3_nt: TGCAGTGCTAGAGATCAAACAGGGGCTGGCTATGGCTACATCTTC

v_call: TRBV11-2
clone_size: many
j_call: TRBJ2-5
d_call: NA
cdr3_aa: CASSLNGQKEETQYF
cdr3_nt: TGTGCCAGCAGCTTAAACGGGCAAAAGGAAGAGACCCAGTACTTC

v_call: TRBV11-3
clone_size: NA
j_call: TRBJ2-1
d_call: TRBD2
cdr3_aa: CASSLAGLVDNEQFF
cdr3_nt: TGTGCCAGCAGCTTAGCGGGACTAGTCGACAATGAGCAGTTCTTC

v_call: TRBV6-4
clone_size: once
j_call: TRBJ2-5
d_call: TRBD2
cdr3_aa: CASSEAGDTGANPYQETQYF
cdr3_nt: TGTGCCAGCAGTGAAGCGGGGGACACGGGGGCGAATCCGTACCAAGAGACCCAGTACTTC